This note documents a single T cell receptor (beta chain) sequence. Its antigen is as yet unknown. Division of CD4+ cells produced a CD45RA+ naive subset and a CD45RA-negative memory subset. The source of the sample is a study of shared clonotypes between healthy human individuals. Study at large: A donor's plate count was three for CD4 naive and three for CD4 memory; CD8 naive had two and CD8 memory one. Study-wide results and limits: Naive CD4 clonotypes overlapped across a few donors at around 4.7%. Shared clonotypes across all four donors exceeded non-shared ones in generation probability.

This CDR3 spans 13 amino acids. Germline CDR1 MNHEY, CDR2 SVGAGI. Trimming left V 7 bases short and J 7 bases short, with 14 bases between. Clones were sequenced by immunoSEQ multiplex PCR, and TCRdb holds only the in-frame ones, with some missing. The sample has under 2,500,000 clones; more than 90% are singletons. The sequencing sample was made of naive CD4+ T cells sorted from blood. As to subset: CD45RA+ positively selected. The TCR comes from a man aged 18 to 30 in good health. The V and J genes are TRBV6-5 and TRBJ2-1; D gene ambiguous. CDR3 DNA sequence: TGTGCCAGCACCTCGGCTGGGTGGAATGAGCAGTTCTTC. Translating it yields CASTSAGWNEQFF.